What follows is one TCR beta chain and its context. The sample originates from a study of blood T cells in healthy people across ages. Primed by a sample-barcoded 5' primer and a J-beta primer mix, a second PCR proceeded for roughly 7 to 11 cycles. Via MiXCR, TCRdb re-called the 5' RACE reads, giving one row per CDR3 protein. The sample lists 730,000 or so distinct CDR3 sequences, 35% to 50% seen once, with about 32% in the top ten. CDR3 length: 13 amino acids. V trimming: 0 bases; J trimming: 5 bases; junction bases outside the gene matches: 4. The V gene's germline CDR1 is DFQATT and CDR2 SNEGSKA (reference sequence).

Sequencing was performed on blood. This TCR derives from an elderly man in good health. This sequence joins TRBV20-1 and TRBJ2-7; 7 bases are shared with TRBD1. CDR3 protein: CSAREQGSHEQYF. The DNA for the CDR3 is TGCAGTGCTAGAGAACAGGGGTCACACGAGCAGTACTTC.